A single sample is the source of the 3 T cell receptor beta chains below, sequenced in a study of T cell changes during pregnancy in multiple sclerosis. Measured with immunoSEQ multiplex PCR; TCRdb has only the in-frame clones, and not every one. The sample has roughly 57,000 clones; roughly 94% are singletons. The input for sequencing was CD8+ T cells from peripheral blood mononuclear cells, taken after pregnancy. Receptors were obtained from a female donor with multiple sclerosis, enrolled in a pregnancy study.

The chain joins TRBV7-9 to TRBJ2-2; possibly TRBD2 for D (6 bases). The CDR3 totals 14 residues. The germline V gene has CDR1 SEHNR and CDR2 FQNEAQ (reference sequence). Trimming took 4 bases from V and 3 from J, leaving 9 bases between them. CDR3 amino acids: CASSSGLYTGELFF. The DNA of the CDR3 is TGTGCCAGCAGCTCGGGACTCTACACCGGGGAGCTGTTTTTT.

The J gene is TRBJ2-7, the V gene TRBV6-6; D is possibly TRBD1 (6 bases). This CDR3 is 16 amino acids long. From germline, CDR1 is MNHNY and CDR2 SVGAGI (reference sequence). V lost 0 bases to trimming and J lost 1 base, with 13 bases between them. CDR3 in DNA: TGTGCCAGCAGTTACTCGAAGGGGACAAGTTCCTACGAGCAGTACTTC. It encodes CASSYSKGTSSYEQYF.

The chain joins TRBV11-3 to TRBJ1-5, with 8 bases lining up with TRBD1. V lost 8 bases and J lost 3; bases outside the gene matches: 24. This CDR3 comprises 20 residues. Looked up from germline, CDR1 is SGHNT and CDR2 is YENEEA. CDR3 protein: CASVRDRFWYMTGSNQPQHF. The DNA of the CDR3 is TGTGCCAGCGTCCGGGACAGGTTTTGGTATATGACGGGCTCCAATCAGCCCCAGCATTTT.